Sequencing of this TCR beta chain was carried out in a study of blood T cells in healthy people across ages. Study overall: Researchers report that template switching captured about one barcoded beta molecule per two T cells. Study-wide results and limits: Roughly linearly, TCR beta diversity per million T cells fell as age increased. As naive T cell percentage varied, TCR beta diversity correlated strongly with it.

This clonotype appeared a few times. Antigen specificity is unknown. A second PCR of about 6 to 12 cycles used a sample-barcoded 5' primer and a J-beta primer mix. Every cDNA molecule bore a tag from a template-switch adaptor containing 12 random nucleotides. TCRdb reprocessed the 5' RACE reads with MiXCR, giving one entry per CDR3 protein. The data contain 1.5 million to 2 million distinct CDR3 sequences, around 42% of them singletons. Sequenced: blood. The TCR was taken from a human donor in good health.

The CDR3: CASSAIWTKAFF. The CDR3 nucleotides read TGTGCCAGCAGTGCTATTTGGACTAAAGCTTTCTTT. This chain joins TRBV28 and TRBJ1-1; D gene unclear. CDR3 length: 12 residues. Looked up from germline, CDR1 is MDHEN and CDR2 is SYDVKM. Trimming removed 5 bases from V and 9 bases from J, with 13 bases in between.